Given below is one TCR beta chain in context. The antigen is undetermined. One base away lies a much larger clone, so this may be a sequencing read error. This record comes from a study of tumor-infiltrating lymphocytes in primary liver carcinoma. Looking at the study overall: Donors had hepatocellular carcinoma or combined HCC and intrahepatic cholangiocarcinoma. Study conclusions and caveats: Lower overlap was observed for tumor-adjacent and tumor-blood pairs relative to tumor region pairs. Tumor top-250-clone fractions significantly exceeded those of blood (p = 0.039). A fraction of only about 7.5-24% of top clones appeared in all five tumor regions.

A primer in the constant region served to generate TCR beta cDNA from approximately 460 ng of total RNA. Modified slightly, ARM-PCR produced TCR beta libraries over three nested multiplex PCR rounds. The first two PCR rounds, approximately 10 cycles each, used TRBV1-TRBV30 forward primers and a C-beta reverse primer. Each CDR3 protein gets one entry after TCRdb re-called the multiplex PCR reads with MiXCR. The data hold roughly 100,000 distinct CDR3 sequences, with under 70% observed a single time. Unsorted bulk tissue of roughly 18-32 mg yielded co-extracted RNA and DNA. V dropped 6 bases and J dropped 3 bases, with 12 bases sitting between them. There are 14 residues in the CDR3. CDR1 and CDR2 from the germline V gene are MDHEN and SYDVKM.

The origin of this receptor is a woman in her fifties or sixties with primary liver carcinoma and hepatitis B virus infection. The sample taken for sequencing was liver tumor tissue from sampling region 2. Subset noted: tumor region T2, inferior pole. The chain combines TRBV28 with TRBJ1-3; D is uncertain. Written as DNA, the CDR3 is TGTGCCAGCAGCATGTTTGTGGTTGGAAACACCATATATTTT. It codes for CASSMFVVGNTIYF.